What follows describes a single T cell receptor beta chain. A J-beta primer mix and a sample-barcoded 5' primer were used in a second PCR of about 7 to 11 cycles. MiXCR, run by TCRdb on the 5' RACE reads, gives a single entry per CDR3 protein. The data show fewer than 2,000,000 distinct CDR3 sequences, with 35% to 50% seen just once and more than 20% held by the top ten. This sample is part of a study of blood T cells in healthy people across ages. Across the whole study: About one barcoded TCR beta cDNA was captured per two T cells.

The germline V gene encodes CDR1 SGHRS and CDR2 YFSETQ. The CDR3 totals 14 residues. The V segment lost 1 base and the J segment 2 bases; nucleotides outside the gene matches: 2. Healthy individuals of Caucasian origin from Russia, aged roughly 6 to 95, served as donors. Peripheral blood was drawn, approximately 9.5 milliliters per donor. The chain links TRBV5-1 to TRBJ2-5; TRBD2 matches at 7 bases. This TCR was recovered from a human donor in good health. The specimen sequenced was blood. The CDR3 DNA follows: TGCGCCAGCAGCTTGCAACTAGCGCAAGAGACCCAGTACTTC. Protein product: CASSLQLAQETQYF.